The 18 T cell receptor beta chains below all came from one sample that was sequenced in a study of CD8+CD57+ T cells in acquired aplastic anemia. Findings and limits, study-wide: Among patients, total CD4+ and CD8+ pools exceeded CD8+CD57+ cells in diversity.

CD8+CD57+ cell expansion, shown by flow cytometry, had occurred in the patients selected for sequencing. TCR beta VDJ and CDR3 profiling used genomic DNA as template. TCRdb called the reads again in MiXCR, with one record for every CDR3 protein. The table records about 21,000 distinct CDR3 sequences, almost 40% of them present only once. No antigen is known for these receptors. The sequenced sample consisted of CD8+CD57+ T cells sorted from PBMCs. The subset: bead-enriched CD8+CD57+ effector memory T cells from SAA patients. The receptors derive from a human donor with aplastic anemia.

The chain is built from TRBV24-1 and TRBJ2-1, with 11 bases lining up with TRBD2. The CDR3 spans 15 residues. V trimming: 10 bases; J trimming: 10 bases; junction bases outside the gene matches: 14. Germline lookup yields CDR1 KGHDR and CDR2 SFDVKD. CDR3 protein: CATAASGGPRGEQFF. The CDR3 coding sequence is TGTGCCACAGCGGCTAGCGGGGGGCCGCGCGGCGAGCAGTTCTTC.

This chain uses TRBV10-1 with TRBJ2-1; TRBD2 aligns across 10 bases. CDR3 length: 15 amino acids. The junction had 1 base not matched to a gene; V was cut back by 0 bases and J by 5 bases. Germline V gene sequence: CDR1 WNHNN, CDR2 SYGVQD (reference sequence). CDR3 region: CASSESLAGNNEQFF. The CDR3 DNA is TGCGCCAGCAGTGAGTCACTAGCGGGAAACAATGAGCAGTTCTTC.

J is TRBJ2-4 and V is TRBV2, with a weak D call TRBD2 (5 bases). Germline V gene lookup returns CDR1 SNHLY and CDR2 FYNNEI. V was pared by 8 bases and J by 1 base, with 6 bases between. The CDR3 spans 12 residues. The CDR3 spells CASEGAKNIQYF. CDR3 in DNA: TGTGCCAGCGAGGGTGCCAAAAACATTCAGTACTTC.

The genes are TRBV7-6 and TRBJ2-5; TRBD2 is a possible D gene (5 bases). The germline gives CDR1 SGHVS, CDR2 FNYEAQ. The CDR3 extends over 14 amino acids. V was shortened by 1 base and J by 5 bases, with 11 bases between the two germline ends. The CDR3 DNA follows: TGTGCCAGCAGCTTAGACCGGGGAAGGGAGACCCAGTACTTC. It is translated as CASSLDRGRETQYF.

The chain couples TRBV10-3 to TRBJ1-5; D not certain. The CDR3 consists of 14 residues. The V end lost 4 bases, the J end lost 0 bases, and 7 bases lay between the germline ends. The V gene's germline CDR1 is ENHRY and CDR2 SYGVKD. This CDR3 reads CAISAGGSNQPQHF. The DNA for the CDR3 is TGTGCCATCAGTGCCGGAGGTAGCAATCAGCCCCAGCATTTT.

The rearrangement uses TRBV5-1 and TRBJ1-4; the match to TRBD1 covers 12 bases. This CDR3 has 18 amino acids. Germline-derived CDR1 and CDR2 are SGHRS and YFSETQ. V lost 1 base to trimming and J lost 8 bases; unmatched junction nucleotides: 12. The CDR3 sequence is CASSLLAGQGAEGEKLFF. In nucleotides, the CDR3 is TGCGCCAGCAGCTTGTTGGCGGGACAGGGGGCAGAGGGCGAAAAACTGTTTTTT.

This clonotype has a count of ten or more. The chain links TRBV7-6 to TRBJ2-3, with TRBD2 identical over 10 bases. The CDR3 contains 16 residues. The germline V gene encodes CDR1 SGHVS and CDR2 FNYEAQ. The ends lost 0 bases at V and 2 bases at J; junction bases unmatched: 2. CDR3 protein: CASSLASGGFTDTQYF. CDR3 sequence (DNA): TGTGCCAGCAGCTTAGCTAGCGGGGGGTTCACAGATACGCAGTATTTT.

V usage is TRBV7-6 and J usage is TRBJ2-3, with D unresolved. V was trimmed by 5 bases and J by 0 bases, leaving 9 bases between them. CDR3 size: 14 residues. The germline CDR1 and CDR2 sequences are SGHVS and FNYEAQ. The CDR3 is CASSHISSTDTQYF. The CDR3 DNA reads TGTGCCAGCAGCCATATATCCAGCACAGATACGCAGTATTTT. The entire variable domain, with the rest obtained from reference TRBV7-6 and TRBJ2-3, is as follows: GAGVSQSPRYKVTKRGQDVALRCDPISGHVSLYWYRQALGQGPEFLTYFNYEAQQDKSGLPNDRFSAERPEGSISTLTIQRTEQRDSAMYRCASSHISSTDTQYFGPGTRLTVL.

This clonotype was recorded many times. V and J are TRBV20-1 and TRBJ1-2, with TRBD1 as a possible D gene (5 bases). Germline-derived CDR1 and CDR2 are DFQATT and SNEGSKA (reference sequence). CDR3 length equals 15 residues. V was pared by 3 bases and J by 2 bases, with 16 bases between. In nucleotides, the CDR3 is TGCAGTGCTAGTCCTACCCCGGGGCTAAACTATGGCTACACCTTC. Translation: CSASPTPGLNYGYTF.

The rearrangement joins TRBV6-1 to TRBJ1-2; D is possibly TRBD1 (5 bases). The CDR3 totals 12 residues. Trimming took 7 bases from V and 3 from J, leaving 9 bases between them. Germline assignment: CDR1 MNHNS and CDR2 SASEGT. This chain's CDR3 is CASTQGDYGYTF. The CDR3, as DNA: TGTGCCAGCACGCAGGGCGACTATGGCTACACCTTC.

V and J are TRBV7-9 and TRBJ2-2; D call uncertain. In germline, CDR1 is SEHNR, CDR2 FQNEAQ (reference sequence). The V end lost 5 bases, the J end lost 5 bases, and 6 bases lay between the germline ends. The CDR3 runs to 12 residues. CDR3 protein: CASSLMTGELFF. CDR3 bases: TGTGCCAGCAGCCTAATGACCGGGGAGCTGTTTTTT. The entire variable domain, with the rest obtained from reference TRBV7-9 and TRBJ2-2, is as follows: DTGVSQNPRHKITKRGQNVTFRCDPISEHNRLYWYRQTLGQGPEFLTYFQNEAQLEKSRLLSDRFSAERPKGSFSTLEIQRTEQGDSAMYLCASSLMTGELFFGEGSRLTVL.

CDR3 sequence: CASSLQPLAQYF. The CDR3 nucleotides read TGTGCCAGCAGCTTACAGCCTCTTGCGCAGTATTTT. The chain couples TRBV7-2 to TRBJ2-3; D not certain. Germline V CDR1 and CDR2: SGHTA, FQGNSA. V was shortened by 2 bases and J by 10 bases, with 10 bases between the two germline ends. This CDR3 has 12 residues.

The V gene is TRBV7-2, the J gene TRBJ2-1, with 11 bases that match TRBD2. V gave up 5 bases and J gave up 7 bases; unmatched junction bases: 16. Per the germline V gene, CDR1 is SGHTA and CDR2 is FQGNSA. The CDR3 runs 18 residues. The CDR3: CASSARGSGRAGSNEQFF. In nucleotides, the CDR3 is TGTGCCAGCAGCGCACGAGGTAGCGGGAGGGCCGGATCAAATGAGCAGTTCTTC.

This clonotype was recorded once. The conserved closing phenylalanine or tryptophan is absent in this CDR3, likely reflecting a read error. This sequence joins TRBV7-9 and TRBJ2-3; 7 positions match TRBD2. The V gene's germline CDR1 is SEHNR and CDR2 FQNEAQ (reference sequence). CDR3 length equals 15 residues. V dropped 0 bases and J dropped 0; count of bases not matched to a gene: 0. The CDR3 reads CASSLAGGSTDTQYL. The CDR3 coding sequence is TGTGCCAGCAGCTTAGCGGGGGGGAGCACAGATACGCAGTATCTT.

Only a few counts were recorded for this clonotype. The chain links TRBV9 to TRBJ2-1; 8 bases map to TRBD2. Trimming took 0 bases from V and 2 from J; bases not matched to a gene: 4. The CDR3 extends over 16 amino acids. Germline V gene data show CDR1 as SGDLS and CDR2 as YYNGEE. This CDR3 is CASSVDSGSTYNEQFF. The DNA of the CDR3 is TGTGCCAGCAGCGTAGACAGCGGGAGTACCTACAATGAGCAGTTCTTC. The complete variable domain, with remaining parts taken from reference TRBV9 and TRBJ2-1, reads DSGVTQTPKHLITATGQRVTLRCSPRSGDLSVYWYQQSLDQGLQFLIQYYNGEERAKGNILERFSAQQFPDLHSELNLSSLELGDSALYFCASSVDSGSTYNEQFFGPGTRLTVL.

This clonotype was seen many times. The chain uses TRBV7-9 and TRBJ2-2; TRBD2 agrees at 13 bases. Germline CDR1 is SEHNR and CDR2 is FQNEAQ (reference sequence). After removal of 5 bases from V and 14 bases from J, the junction contained 5 bases not matched to a gene. This CDR3 spans 13 amino acids. Here the CDR3 reads CASSGTSGVLLFF. In DNA form, the CDR3 reads TGTGCCAGCAGCGGGACTAGCGGGGTGTTACTGTTTTTT.

This clonotype was seen a handful of times. V usage is TRBV7-9 and J usage is TRBJ2-7, with D maybe TRBD2 (5 bases). Germline V CDR1 and CDR2: SEHNR, FQNEAQ (reference sequence). V dropped 1 base and J dropped 8 bases, with 6 bases sitting between them. The CDR3 has 11 residues. CDR3 sequence reads: CASSLGGQQYF. For the CDR3, the DNA is TGTGCCAGCAGCTTAGGAGGGCAGCAGTACTTC.

This chain connects TRBV7-6 to TRBJ2-3, with TRBD2 matching over 13 bases. Germline loops: CDR1 SGHVS, CDR2 FNYEAQ. This CDR3 has 15 residues. After removal of 3 bases from V and 7 bases from J, the junction contained 4 bases not matched to a gene. The CDR3 DNA sequence: TGTGCCAGCAGCTTGGGGACTAGCGGGATATATACGCAGTATTTT. Translated: CASSLGTSGIYTQYF. Full variable domain (rest looked up from reference TRBV7-6 and TRBJ2-3): GAGVSQSPRYKVTKRGQDVALRCDPISGHVSLYWYRQALGQGPEFLTYFNYEAQQDKSGLPNDRFSAERPEGSISTLTIQRTEQRDSAMYRCASSLGTSGIYTQYFGPGTRLTVL.